The 23 T cell receptor beta chains below all came from one sample that was sequenced in a study of blood T cell repertoires in COVID-19. Repertoires were generated with immunoSEQ multiplex PCR, while TCRdb's copy carries only in-frame clones and drops some. The sample includes roughly 250,000 clones, around 88% of them seen just once. Sequencing was done on a sample of PBMCs or T cells enriched from blood (not recorded which). The receptors derive from a woman in her thirties or forties with acute COVID-19.

The CDR3, as DNA: TGCGCCAGCAGCCGGGCTCCCCAGGGGGAGACCCAGTACTTC. This translates into CASSRAPQGETQYF. The V gene is TRBV5-1, the J gene TRBJ2-5; D possibly corresponds to TRBD1 (6 bases). Trimming shortened V by 4 bases and J by 5 bases, and 15 bases separated the two germline ends. Germline V gene lookup returns CDR1 SGHRS and CDR2 YFSETQ. The CDR3 runs 14 residues.

CDR3 in amino acids: CASSQVWGLGNTIYF. The CDR3 nucleotides read TGCGCCAGCAGCCAAGTTTGGGGGCTCGGAAACACCATATATTTT. The genes are TRBV4-3 and TRBJ1-3; a possible D gene is TRBD1 (6 bases). This CDR3 region has 15 residues. Trimming stripped 1 base from V and 4 bases from J, with 11 bases between. Germline CDR1 and CDR2: LGHNA and YSLEER.

V is TRBV11-2 and J is TRBJ1-1; 9 bases line up with TRBD1. V was clipped by 10 bases and J by 5 bases; unmatched bases: 8. The CDR3 is made up of 13 amino acids. Per germline, CDR1 SGHAT and CDR2 FQNNGV. The chain's CDR3 is CATLGQGVTEAFF. The CDR3 nucleotides read TGTGCCACCCTGGGACAGGGAGTAACTGAAGCTTTCTTT. The complete variable domain, with remaining parts taken from reference TRBV11-2 and TRBJ1-1, reads EAGVAQSPRYKIIEKRQSVAFWCNPISGHATLYWYQQILGQGPKLLIQFQNNGVVDDSQLPKDRFSAERLKGVDSTLKIQPAKLEDSAVYLCATLGQGVTEAFFGQGTRLTVV.

J is TRBJ2-7 and V is TRBV6-6, with 12 nucleotides matching TRBD2. Germline lookup yields CDR1 MNHNY and CDR2 SVGAGI (reference sequence). This CDR3 has 24 amino acids. Trimming at V came to 5 bases and at J to 2 bases, leaving 31 bases not matched to a gene. In nucleotides, the CDR3 is TGTGCCAGCAGTCCACGCGACCTCCGACAGTGGACCTCTAGCGGGAGGGCAGGTACCTACGAGCAGTACGTC. Amino acid sequence: CASSPRDLRQWTSSGRAGTYEQYV.

V is TRBV10-1 and J is TRBJ2-7; D is uncertain. This CDR3 is built from 20 residues. Per germline, CDR1 WNHNN and CDR2 SYGVQD (reference sequence). The V end lost 0 bases, the J end lost 0 bases, and 24 bases lay between the germline ends. CDR3 in DNA: TGCGCCAGCAGTGAGTCGAGGCGACGCCGACTCGCGCGGATCTCCTACGAGCAGTACGTC. Translation gives CASSESRRRRLARISYEQYV.

V and J are TRBV24-1 and TRBJ2-2, with 11 positions matching TRBD1. The CDR3 runs 17 residues. V gave up 9 bases and J gave up 4 bases; unmatched junction bases: 12. CDR1 and CDR2 (germline): KGHDR, SFDVKD. DNA for the CDR3: TGTGCCACCCGAAGTAAGACCGGGACAGGGGGCACCGGGGAGCTGTTTTTT. Translated: CATRSKTGTGGTGELFF.

This sequence joins TRBV2 and TRBJ1-4, with 7 bases identical to TRBD1. Germline lookup yields CDR1 SNHLY and CDR2 FYNNEI. The CDR3 loop spans 14 amino acids. The junction had 4 bases not matched to a gene; V was cut back by 6 bases and J by 3 bases. The CDR3 loop reads CASRAGTANEKLFF. For the CDR3, the DNA is TGTGCCAGCAGGGCCGGGACAGCTAATGAAAAACTGTTTTTT.

The chain combines TRBV30 with TRBJ1-5; 7 bases align to TRBD1. This CDR3 comprises 16 residues. Germline loops: CDR1 GTSNPN, CDR2 SVGIG (reference sequence). V was pared by 7 bases and J by 0 bases, with 12 bases of the junction left unmatched. The CDR3 nucleotides are TGTGCCTTTAACACGGGACAGCTTTATAGCAATCAGCCCCAGCATTTT. Translated, it gives CAFNTGQLYSNQPQHF.

The chain uses TRBV13 and TRBJ1-5; 8 bases agree with TRBD1. CDR1 and CDR2 from the germline V gene are PRHDT and FYEKMQ (reference sequence). Trimming cost V 5 bases and J 5 bases; bases outside gene matches: 5. This CDR3 region has 14 residues. The CDR3 bases are TGTGCCAGCAGCATAACAGGGGGACATCAGCCCCAGCATTTT. Amino acids: CASSITGGHQPQHF.

This CDR3 is CASSQLRDIPWVDYGYTF. The CDR3 nucleotides read TGCGCCAGCAGCCAATTACGGGACATCCCCTGGGTTGACTATGGCTACACCTTC. The rearrangement links TRBV4-3 to TRBJ1-2, with D maybe TRBD1 (6 bases). CDR3 length: 18 amino acids. Trimming stripped 2 bases from V and 3 bases from J, with 22 bases between. CDR1 is LGHNA and CDR2 is YSLEER in the germline V gene.

This rearrangement joins TRBV7-2 to TRBJ2-1; TRBD2 is a possible D gene (6 bases). CDR1 and CDR2 from the germline V gene are SGHTA and FQGNSA. CDR3 length equals 16 residues. V shed 4 bases and J shed 3 bases, with 16 bases lying between them. DNA of the CDR3: TGTGCCAGCAGCTACAAGGTGGAGCGGGTCTACAATGAGCAGTTCTTC. This sequence encodes CASSYKVERVYNEQFF.

The genes are TRBV4-3 and TRBJ2-4, with 12 bases fitting TRBD2. In germline, CDR1 is LGHNA, CDR2 YSLEER. V shed 4 bases and J 7 bases; nucleotides not matched to a gene: 11. CDR3 length: 17 residues. CDR3 coding DNA: TGCGCCAGCAGCCGAGACCTAGCGGGAGGGCGGTCGAACATTCAGTACTTC. Protein sequence: CASSRDLAGGRSNIQYF.

As DNA, the CDR3 is TGTGCCAGCAGAATGACAGGGGACACTGAAGCTTTCTTT. This sequence encodes CASRMTGDTEAFF. The chain carries TRBV12-3 or TRBV12-4 and TRBJ1-1; 8 bases fit TRBD1. CDR3 length equals 13 residues. After removal of 6 bases from V and 3 bases from J, the junction contained 3 bases not matched to a gene.

The chain carries TRBV7-8 and TRBJ2-1; TRBD1 is a possible D gene (5 bases). Per germline, CDR1 SGHVS and CDR2 FQNEAQ. The V end was cut by 1 base, the J end by 4 bases, with 8 bases between. This CDR3 region has 14 residues. CDR3 bases: TGTGCCAGCAGCTTAGACCGACAGTACAATGAGCAGTTCTTC. The encoded protein is CASSLDRQYNEQFF.

The V gene is TRBV9, the J gene TRBJ2-2; weak D call: TRBD2 (6 bases). CDR3 size: 15 residues. V lost 2 bases and J lost 7, with 15 bases in between. From germline, CDR1 is SGDLS and CDR2 YYNGEE. DNA for the CDR3: TGTGCCAGCAGCGTCCGGGACTCGCTGGGCGGGGAGCTGTTTTTT. This gives the protein CASSVRDSLGGELFF.

CDR3 DNA sequence: TGTGCCAGCCGGGTCGCCACCCGCTCCTACGAGCAGTACTTC. This translates into CASRVATRSYEQYF. The chain is built from TRBV28 and TRBJ2-7, with D unclear. The CDR3 extends over 14 amino acids. The germline V gene has CDR1 MDHEN and CDR2 SYDVKM. The ends were cut back, 8 bases at V and 0 bases at J, with 14 bases in the middle.

The chain recombines TRBV15 with TRBJ1-3; D may be TRBD1 (6 bases). Trimming stripped 2 bases from V and 7 bases from J, with 15 bases between. The CDR3 sequence is 15 residues long. Germline assignment: CDR1 LNHNV and CDR2 YYDKDF (reference sequence). The CDR3 sequence: CATSRRTGNGNTIYF. For the CDR3, the DNA is TGTGCCACCAGCAGACGCACAGGGAATGGGAACACCATATATTTT.

The chain has TRBV1 and TRBJ2-2; the table gives TRBD2 as D, unverified against the DNA. TRBV1 is tagged as a pseudogene. The CDR3 is made up of 15 amino acids. The DNA for the CDR3 is TGCACCAGCAGTACCGGTTGGTATTTTACCGGGGAGCTGTTTTTT. Translating gives CTSSTGWYFTGELFF.

V usage is TRBV6-5 and J usage is TRBJ1-5; D ambiguous. This CDR3 is 15 amino acids long. Trimming removed 7 bases at V and 8 bases at J, with 21 bases between. CDR1 and CDR2 from the germline V gene are MNHEY and SVGAGI. The CDR3 DNA follows: TGTGCCAGCACCCCAAAGGTACGATTCGGGGAGCCCCAGCATTTT. The encoded protein is CASTPKVRFGEPQHF.

In its sample, this clone was seen a few times. The rearrangement joins TRBV10-1 to TRBJ2-1; the D is unclear. CDR3 length: 11 amino acids. V was pared by 4 bases and J by 9 bases, with 7 bases between. Germline-derived CDR1 and CDR2 are WNHNN and SYGVQD (reference sequence). In DNA, the CDR3 is TGCGCCAGCAGTGGTCGTAGTGAGCAGTTCTTC. Translation gives CASSGRSEQFF.

V gene TRBV14 combines with J gene TRBJ2-1, with D possibly being TRBD2 (6 bases). The CDR3 contains 15 residues. V was pared by 1 base and J by 8 bases, with 15 bases between. Germline assignment: CDR1 SGHDN and CDR2 FVKESK. In DNA form, the CDR3 reads TGTGCCAGCAGCCAAGTGAGACGGGGAGGCGATGAGCAGTTCTTC. It specifies CASSQVRRGGDEQFF.

The chain couples TRBV27 to TRBJ1-3; unclear D gene. Trimming pared 0 bases from V and 1 base from J, leaving 4 bases between. This CDR3 is built from 14 residues. The germline V gene encodes CDR1 MNHEY and CDR2 SMNVEV (reference sequence). CDR3 bases: TGTGCCAGCAGTTTATCCGGGTCTGGAAACACCATATATTTT. Its protein product is CASSLSGSGNTIYF.

The genes are TRBV9 and TRBJ2-1; the match to TRBD2 covers 9 bases. The J segment lost 8 bases and the V segment lost 4 bases, leaving 7 bases of the junction unmatched. From germline, CDR1 is SGDLS and CDR2 YYNGEE. CDR3 length equals 14 residues. The CDR3 nucleotides are TGTGCCAGCAGCCAGAGGGCGGGAGGGGATGAGCAGTTCTTC. Its translation is CASSQRAGGDEQFF.